These T cell receptor beta chains were read from a single sample in a study of T-cell memory formation after mild COVID-19. TCRdb re-derived calls from the 5' RACE reads in MiXCR, one entry per CDR3 protein. The table includes more than 300,000 distinct CDR3 sequences, roughly 20% detected once. Sequencing was carried out using PBMCs or a T cell subset sorted from them (not recorded which). Receptors were obtained from a young man who had mild COVID-19 (a few samples of this study predate the infection). Cell type and time point are not known. Both conserved end residues are part of each CDR3. Each record gives: J gene, clone size, D gene, V gene, CDR3 DNA, CDR3 protein. D genes are given only for firm matches. Clone size is shown for a subset of rows, as once, few, many or a class of expanded clone.

>TRBJ1-3|NA|NA|TRBV9
TGTGCCAGCAGCGCCCTCGGGGCCTCGTTCCTATATTTT
CASSALGASFLYF
>TRBJ2-2|NA|NA|TRBV7-2
TGTGCCAGCACCTATTACACCGGGGAGCTGTTTTTT
CASTYYTGELFF
>TRBJ2-5|NA|TRBD1|TRBV14
TGTGCCAGCAGCCAAGATCGGGACCGGGACAGGGAATTCCAAGAGACCCAGTACTTC
CASSQDRDRDREFQETQYF
>TRBJ2-2|NA|NA|TRBV20-1
TGCAGTGCTAGTGTTATCCCTTACGGGGAGCTGTTTTTT
CSASVIPYGELFF
>TRBJ2-3|few|NA|TRBV25-1
TGTGCCAGCAGTGCAGGGGATCTTCCAGATACGCAGTATTTT
CASSAGDLPDTQYF
>TRBJ1-5|few|NA|TRBV5-1
TGCGCCAGCAGCTTGGACCCGAGTTTTCAGCCCCAGCATTTT
CASSLDPSFQPQHF
>TRBJ1-4|few|NA|TRBV20-1
TGCAGTGCCGCACTGGAGGCAGCTTTAAATGAAAAACTGTTTTTT
CSAALEAALNEKLFF
>TRBJ2-1|many|NA|TRBV27
TGTGCCAGCAGATCCGGGTTAGACAATGAGCAGTTCTTC
CASRSGLDNEQFF
>TRBJ2-1|NA|NA|TRBV6-2/TRBV6-3
TGTGCCAGCACCAATAGCAGGGAGCAGTTCTTC
CASTNSREQFF
>TRBJ2-2|few|NA|TRBV11-2
TGTGCCAGCAGCTTCGGACCCAACACCGGGGAGCTGTTTTTT
CASSFGPNTGELFF
>TRBJ1-6|NA|NA|TRBV25-1
TGTGCCAGCAGGGGTGGGGGCTCAGGACCCCTCCACTTT
CASRGGGSGPLHF
>TRBJ2-3|NA|NA|TRBV5-1
TGCGCCAGCATGGCCGACAGTTTAGCAGATACGCAGTATTTT
CASMADSLADTQYF
>TRBJ2-1|many|TRBD1|TRBV7-9
TGTGCCAGCAGCTTGACAGGGCGCATCAATGAGCAGTTCTTC
CASSLTGRINEQFF
>TRBJ2-3|NA|NA|TRBV29-1
TGCAGCGTCCTCCCAGCAGATACGCAGTATTTT
CSVLPADTQYF
>TRBJ2-6|NA|NA|TRBV27
TGTGCCAGTAGACCGTCTTGGGCCAACGTCCTGACTTTC
CASRPSWANVLTF
>TRBJ2-5|NA|NA|TRBV27
TGTGCCAGCAAACACTCCAGGGGTCAAGAGACCCAGTACTTC
CASKHSRGQETQYF
>TRBJ2-3|NA|NA|TRBV12-3/TRBV12-4
TGTGCCAGCAGTTTAGCCGGTAATACGCAGTATTTT
CASSLAGNTQYF
>TRBJ2-1|many|NA|TRBV5-1
TGCGCCAGCAGCTTAGACCTGAGCTCCTACAATGAGCAGTTCTTC
CASSLDLSSYNEQFF
>TRBJ2-7|few|TRBD1|TRBV5-4
TGTGCCAGCAGCTTGGCCGGGACGACAGGGGCCGAGCAGTACTTC
CASSLAGTTGAEQYF
>TRBJ2-5|few|NA|TRBV12-3/TRBV12-4
TGTGCCAGCAGTCACCAGGGCGCGGGGCAAGAGACCCAGTACTTC
CASSHQGAGQETQYF
>TRBJ2-3|few|NA|TRBV7-9
TGTGCCAGCAGCCCACCCCCCGGACGGCAGGATACGCAGTATTTT
CASSPPPGRQDTQYF
>TRBJ2-6|NA|NA|TRBV7-6
TGTGCCAGCAGCTTATTGGTGGGCTCTGGGGCCAACGTCCTGACTTTC
CASSLLVGSGANVLTF
>TRBJ2-5|NA|TRBD2|TRBV9
TGTGCCAGCAGCGACTCTAGCGGCCGACAAGAGACCCAGTACTTC
CASSDSSGRQETQYF
>TRBJ1-1|NA|NA|TRBV27
TGTGCCAGCAGTCCCTACTCCATAGGGAGGAACACTGAAGCTTTCTTT
CASSPYSIGRNTEAFF
>TRBJ2-4|NA|TRBD1|TRBV14
TGTGCCAGCAGCCCGACGGACAGGGCAAAAAACATTCAGTACTTC
CASSPTDRAKNIQYF
>TRBJ1-5|NA|NA|TRBV11-3
TGTGCCAGCAGCTTAGATTGTGGCATGAGATTTGATCAGCCCCAGCATTTT
CASSLDCGMRFDQPQHF
>TRBJ1-2|NA|NA|TRBV24-1
TGTGCCACCAGTGATGCGGGATCTCCCCCTGGCTACACCTTC
CATSDAGSPPGYTF
>TRBJ2-2|NA|TRBD2|TRBV4-1
TGCGCCAGCAGCCAAGAGGGACTAGTAAACACCGGGGAGCTGTTTTTT
CASSQEGLVNTGELFF
>TRBJ1-5|NA|TRBD1|TRBV7-2
TGTGCCAGCAGCTTAGCTGGGGCAGGGGGATATAGCAATCAGCCCCAGCATTTT
CASSLAGAGGYSNQPQHF
>TRBJ2-3|NA|NA|TRBV28
TGTGCCAGCAGTTTATTATGGGGGAGCACAGATACGCAGTATTTT
CASSLLWGSTDTQYF
>TRBJ2-7|NA|TRBD1|TRBV20-1
TGCAGTGCGACACAGGGGGTTTACTACGAGCAGTACTTC
CSATQGVYYEQYF
>TRBJ2-5|many|NA|TRBV5-1
TGCGCCAGCAGCTTCCAGGGTGAAGAGACCCAGTACTTC
CASSFQGEETQYF
>TRBJ2-3|NA|TRBD1|TRBV7-3
TGTGCCAGCGCGATAGGACAGGTCACAGATACGCAGTATTTT
CASAIGQVTDTQYF
>TRBJ2-1|few|NA|TRBV3-1
TGTGCCAGCAGCCACGGGACCACGAGGGATGAGCAGTTCTTC
CASSHGTTRDEQFF
>TRBJ2-2|NA|TRBD1|TRBV5-5
TGTGCCAGCAGCTCGAGAAGGGGCGGGGACAGGGGAAACCCCGGGGAGCTGTTTTTT
CASSSRRGGDRGNPGELFF
>TRBJ1-4|NA|NA|TRBV7-9
TGTGCCAGCAGCTTATACGTTGCAACTAATGAAAAACTGTTTTTT
CASSLYVATNEKLFF
>TRBJ1-2|NA|TRBD1|TRBV6-2/TRBV6-3
TGTGCCGTTCGACAGGGCTCCTATGGCTACACCTTC
CAVRQGSYGYTF
>TRBJ2-5|NA|TRBD1|TRBV6-2/TRBV6-3
TGTGCCAGCAGTTGGGACAGGGAACTTGCAGAGACCCAGTACTTC
CASSWDRELAETQYF
>TRBJ1-2|NA|NA|TRBV20-1
TGCAGTGCTAGAGCGGACCAGACCTCCTATGGCTACACCTTC
CSARADQTSYGYTF
>TRBJ2-1|NA|NA|TRBV11-2
TGTGCCAGCAGCTTAGCCTCAGGATTGAATGAGCAGTTCTTC
CASSLASGLNEQFF
>TRBJ2-7|few|NA|TRBV5-6
TGTGCCAGCAGCTTGGTCTCAGGGATCCACGAGCAGTACTTC
CASSLVSGIHEQYF
>TRBJ2-2|few|NA|TRBV2
TGTGCCAGCACCACCGCGGGGGAGCTGTTTTTT
CASTTAGELFF
>TRBJ2-5|NA|NA|TRBV12-3/TRBV12-4
TGTGCCAGCAGTTTAAGACGCCGCCAAGAGACCCAGTACTTC
CASSLRRRQETQYF
>TRBJ2-3|few|NA|TRBV28
TGTGCCAGCAGTCCTATACTCAGCGGCACAGATACGCAGTATTTT
CASSPILSGTDTQYF
>TRBJ2-3|NA|NA|TRBV20-1
TGCAGTGCCTCACGGGGCAATCCCACAGATACGCAGTATTTT
CSASRGNPTDTQYF
>TRBJ1-2|once|TRBD1|TRBV4-2
TGTGCCAGCAGCCAAGGCTCAGGGGGAATCGGCTACACCTTC
CASSQGSGGIGYTF
>TRBJ1-6|few|NA|TRBV7-6
TGTGCCAGCAGCCCCGGGACATACAATTCACCCCTCCACTTT
CASSPGTYNSPLHF
>TRBJ2-1|few|TRBD2|TRBV7-9
TGTGCCAGCAGGTTAGCGGGGGGGCCCTACAATGAGCAGTTCTTC
CASRLAGGPYNEQFF
>TRBJ2-2|many|NA|TRBV25-1
TGTGCCAGCAGTGGAAACAGGGACAACACCGGGGAGCTGTTTTTT
CASSGNRDNTGELFF
>TRBJ1-5|many|TRBD1|TRBV20-1
TGCAGTGCTAGAGATCGCCGACAGGGGTATTCAACCTATCTTCATCAGCCCCAGCATTTT
CSARDRRQGYSTYLHQPQHF
>TRBJ2-5|many|NA|TRBV20-1
TGCAGTGCCCAGGACGTGTCAATTCGCGAGACCCAGTACTTC
CSAQDVSIRETQYF
>TRBJ1-4|few|NA|TRBV28
TGTGCCAGCAGGTCCGGGACAAGCTATGAAAAACTGTTTTTT
CASRSGTSYEKLFF
>TRBJ1-1|NA|NA|TRBV27
TGTGCCAGCAGTTTAGGCCCAGAAAACACTGAAGCTTTCTTT
CASSLGPENTEAFF
>TRBJ1-6|NA|TRBD1|TRBV19
TGTGCCAGTAGCCAAACACGGGACAGCAATTCACCCCTCCACTTT
CASSQTRDSNSPLHF